Listed below are T cell receptor beta chains from one sample, sequenced in a study of T cell changes during pregnancy in multiple sclerosis. Repertoires were generated with immunoSEQ multiplex PCR, while TCRdb's copy carries only in-frame clones and drops some. The sample comprises 55,000 to 70,000 clones, 92% of which are singletons, and around 1.5% rests with the top ten. The sample in question was peripheral blood, obtained in the second trimester of pregnancy. Receptor source: a female donor in good health, enrolled as a control in a pregnancy study. Both conserved end residues are part of each CDR3. The order of the fields is J gene, D gene, clone size, V gene, CDR3 DNA, CDR3 protein. The D gene is left open where the match is weak. Clone size is given for some rows only: seen once, a few or many times, or a class if the clone is expanded.

TRBJ1-2	TRBD1	NA	TRBV28	TGTGCCAGCAGTTTAAGGACAGGCAACTATGGCTACACCTTC	CASSLRTGNYGYTF
TRBJ1-6	NA	NA	TRBV2	TGTGCCAGCAGTGAAGGAGGGAACAATTCACCCCTCCACTTT	CASSEGGNNSPLHF
TRBJ1-4	NA	NA	TRBV5-1	TGCGCCAGCAGCTCTAGGGGAATAGCTAATGAAAAACTGTTTTTT	CASSSRGIANEKLFF
TRBJ2-7	NA	NA	TRBV4-2	TGTGCCAGCACCCAAATTATCCGTCCGGGACAGAGGACTAGCTCCAGCCCCTTTACCTACGAGCAGTACTTC	CASTQIIRPGQRTSSSPFTYEQYF
TRBJ2-7	TRBD2	once	TRBV29-1	TGCAGCGTCAAAAGCTCGGGAGGCTCCTACGAGCAGTACTTC	CSVKSSGGSYEQYF
TRBJ1-1	TRBD1	NA	TRBV25-1	TGTGCCAGCAGTGCGACAGGGGGCTTGGGCACTGAAGCTTTCTTT	CASSATGGLGTEAFF
TRBJ1-1	NA	NA	TRBV5-6	TGTGCCAGCAGCTTGGCCGTGGGGAGCTCTGAAGCTTTCTTT	CASSLAVGSSEAFF
TRBJ2-3	NA	NA	TRBV7-9	TGTGCCAGCAGCTCCAAGCCCCCTTATCAGACAGTCACAGATACGCAGTATTTT	CASSSKPPYQTVTDTQYF
TRBJ2-1	TRBD1	NA	TRBV19	TGTGCCAGTAGTATAGTCGGGACAGGGGGCGATGAGCAGTTCTTC	CASSIVGTGGDEQFF
TRBJ2-7	TRBD1	once	TRBV6-1	TGTGCCAGCAGTGAGGGGACAGCCTACTACGAGCAGTACTTC	CASSEGTAYYEQYF
TRBJ1-6	NA	NA	TRBV10-3	TGTGCCATCAGTGCGGGAGGGCCCGATTCACCCCTCCACTTT	CAISAGGPDSPLHF
TRBJ1-2	NA	once	TRBV2	TGTGCCAGCAGTGATAATCCGGGGTATGGCTACACCTTC	CASSDNPGYGYTF